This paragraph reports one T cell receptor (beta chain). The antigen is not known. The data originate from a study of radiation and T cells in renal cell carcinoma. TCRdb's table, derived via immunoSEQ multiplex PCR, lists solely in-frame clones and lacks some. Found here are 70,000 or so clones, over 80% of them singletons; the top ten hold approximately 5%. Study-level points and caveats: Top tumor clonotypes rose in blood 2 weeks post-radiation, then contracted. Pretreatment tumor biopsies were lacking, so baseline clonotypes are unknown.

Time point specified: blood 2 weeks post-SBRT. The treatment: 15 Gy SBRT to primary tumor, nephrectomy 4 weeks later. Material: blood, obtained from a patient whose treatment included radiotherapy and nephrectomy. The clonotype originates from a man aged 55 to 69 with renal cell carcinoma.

The CDR3 loop is CATSRGGSGANVLTF. The CDR3 DNA follows: TGTGCCACCAGCAGAGGTGGCTCTGGGGCCAACGTCCTGACTTTC. V gene TRBV15 combines with J gene TRBJ2-6; unclear D gene. The germline gives CDR1 LNHNV, CDR2 YYDKDF (reference sequence). With 1 base removed from V and 0 bases from J, the gap between germline ends came to 4 bases. The CDR3 contains 15 residues.